This paragraph covers one T cell receptor beta chain sequence. Its antigen remains unknown. These data originate in a study of CD8+ T cells in alopecia areata. Study background: Twice a day, 5 to 10 mg of oral tofacitinib was administered to treated patients.

Isolated RNA was reverse transcribed into cDNA used as the sequencing template. Repertoires were generated with immunoSEQ multiplex PCR, while TCRdb's copy carries only in-frame clones and drops some. The sample consists of about 210,000 clones, 64% of them appearing once. This CDR3 is 12 amino acids long. Looked up from germline, CDR1 is MDHEN and CDR2 is SYDVKM. Between the trimmed V and J ends, which lost 10 bases and 4 bases, there was a span of 13 bases. The study's findings and limits: The study found tofacitinib significantly decreased scalp clonality and expanded CD8+ clones among the top 100. Scalp and blood retained many expanded lesional clones during tofacitinib.

Noted treatment: oral pan-JAK inhibitor, 5-10 mg twice daily. The clonotype originates from a human donor with alopecia areata. The V gene is TRBV28, the J gene TRBJ1-2; D is uncertain. Sequences were derived from CD4+ T cells sorted from blood, sampled at week 4, from a patient treated with tofacitinib. The CDR3 DNA is TGTGCCACCTCCCGGGCGCCCTATGGCTACACCTTC. It encodes CATSRAPYGYTF.